The 28 T cell receptor beta chains below come from one sample, sequenced in a study of blood T cell repertoires in COVID-19. This table comes from immunoSEQ multiplex PCR, and its TCRdb copy is limited to in-frame clones, with some not included. Of more than 150,000 clones in the sample, 75% to 90% were seen once. Sequenced: peripheral blood. The source of these receptors is a man aged 35 to 55 with acute or convalescent COVID-19.

The CDR3 reads CASSVAGEQFF. The CDR3 DNA is TGTGCCAGCAGCGTAGCGGGTGAGCAGTTCTTC. This chain links TRBV12-3 or TRBV12-4 with TRBJ2-1; 7 bases map to TRBD2. V shed 6 bases and J 9 bases; nucleotides not matched to a gene: 2. The length of the CDR3 is 11 residues.

This chain connects TRBV4-1 to TRBJ2-7; perhaps TRBD1 as D (6 bases). The germline V gene has CDR1 MGHRA and CDR2 YSYEKL. V was trimmed by 3 bases and J by 5 bases, leaving 14 bases between them. The CDR3 runs 14 residues. This chain's CDR3 is CASSHAGTIDEQYF. In DNA, the CDR3 is TGCGCCAGCAGCCACGCCGGGACAATCGACGAGCAGTACTTC.

The chain links TRBV2 to TRBJ2-2, with 8 bases identical to TRBD1. V lost 5 bases, J lost 6 bases, and 14 bases stayed unmatched. CDR3 length: 17 amino acids. Germline CDR1 reads SNHLY; CDR2 reads FYNNEI. The CDR3: CASSPTGDRRSAGELFF. As DNA, the CDR3 is TGTGCCAGCAGTCCAACAGGGGACAGGAGGTCTGCCGGGGAGCTGTTTTTT.

As DNA, the CDR3 is TGTGCCAGCAGCTTAGGTCCAGGGGACTATGGCTACACCTTC. Its translation is CASSLGPGDYGYTF. The chain carries TRBV7-2 and TRBJ1-2, with a possible D match to TRBD1 (6 bases). The ends were cut back, 1 base at V and 3 bases at J, with 9 bases in the middle. Germline-derived CDR1 and CDR2 are SGHTA and FQGNSA. This CDR3 comprises 14 residues.

This chain joins TRBV5-1 and TRBJ2-3; D might be TRBD2 (5 bases). Trimming stripped 2 bases from V and 4 bases from J, with 11 bases between. CDR3 length: 14 amino acids. The germline V gene encodes CDR1 SGHRS and CDR2 YFSETQ. This CDR3 is CASSFGNDADTQYF. CDR3 nucleotide sequence: TGCGCCAGCAGCTTCGGGAATGACGCAGATACGCAGTATTTT.

The rearrangement uses TRBV11-2 and TRBJ2-1, with D perhaps matching TRBD2 (6 bases). The CDR3 is 15 amino acids. Germline V gives CDR1 SGHAT, CDR2 FQNNGV. V lost 0 bases to trimming and J lost 2 bases, with 8 bases between them. This chain's CDR3 is CASSLDGGAYNEQFF. The CDR3 DNA sequence: TGTGCCAGCAGCTTAGACGGCGGGGCCTACAATGAGCAGTTCTTC.

The chain uses TRBV19 and TRBJ1-3, with a weak D call TRBD1 (5 bases). Germline CDR1 LNHDA, CDR2 SQIVND (reference sequence). The CDR3 contains 17 residues. Trimming left V 7 bases short and J 1 base short, with 20 bases between. CDR3 sequence (DNA): TGTGCCAGTACCCCGAATGGGGTCGGGGGATCTGGAAACACCATATATTTT. Translation gives CASTPNGVGGSGNTIYF.

The chain employs TRBV18 and TRBJ2-5, with no clear D. The CDR3 is 12 residues long. CDR1 is KGHSH and CDR2 is LQKENI in the germline V gene. Trimming took off 4 bases at V and 4 bases at J, with 7 bases between the two ends. The CDR3 bases are TGTGCCAGCTCACGTCTACGAGAGACCCAGTACTTC. Translated, it gives CASSRLRETQYF.

This chain joins TRBV7-9 and TRBJ1-2, with TRBD1 identical over 7 bases. J was trimmed by 8 bases and V by 6 bases; bases with no gene match: 15. CDR1 and CDR2 from the germline V gene are SEHNR and FQNEAQ (reference sequence). This CDR3 is built from 15 residues. CDR3 in amino acids: CASSPRTGPVFGYTF. CDR3 DNA sequence: TGTGCCAGCAGTCCTAGGACAGGCCCAGTCTTCGGCTACACCTTC.

The chain has TRBV30 and TRBJ1-6, with D maybe TRBD1 (5 bases). The CDR3 totals 15 residues. Germline CDR1 is GTSNPN and CDR2 is SVGIG (reference sequence). V was pared by 5 bases and J by 1 base, with 12 bases between. The CDR3 loop reads CAWGGTGSYNSPLHF. CDR3 DNA: TGTGCCTGGGGGGGTACGGGATCCTATAATTCACCCCTCCACTTT.

V gene TRBV6-6 combines with J gene TRBJ2-1; 13 bases line up with TRBD2. V was clipped by 5 bases and J by 3 bases; unmatched bases: 7. Germline CDR1 reads MNHNY; CDR2 reads SVGAGI (reference sequence). The CDR3 is 17 amino acids. CDR3 in amino acids: CASSHGTSGTSYNEQFF. CDR3 bases: TGTGCCAGCAGTCACGGGACTAGCGGGACCAGCTACAATGAGCAGTTCTTC.

This chain links TRBV18 with TRBJ1-2, with D unresolved. The germline gives CDR1 KGHSH, CDR2 LQKENI. This CDR3 has 15 residues. Trimming took off 6 bases at V and 1 base at J, with 15 bases between the two ends. CDR3 DNA sequence: TGTGCCAGCTCCCCTGTCGGGGTCAATAACTATGGCTACACCTTC. Translation gives CASSPVGVNNYGYTF.

J is TRBJ2-7 and V is TRBV5-4; D ambiguous. This CDR3 is 14 amino acids long. Between the trimmed V and J ends, which lost 0 bases and 0 bases, there was a span of 7 bases. Germline V gene lookup returns CDR1 SGHNT and CDR2 YYREEE (reference sequence). CDR3 amino acids: CASSLELSSYEQYF. In nucleotides, the CDR3 is TGTGCCAGCAGCTTGGAGCTGAGCTCCTACGAGCAGTACTTC.

The chain joins TRBV27 to TRBJ2-7; no firm D call. CDR1 MNHEY and CDR2 SMNVEV come from the germline V gene (reference sequence). Trimming removed 4 bases at V and 2 bases at J, with 3 bases between. The CDR3 loop spans 11 amino acids. Here the CDR3 reads CASSSAYEQYF. DNA for the CDR3: TGTGCCAGCAGTTCCGCCTACGAGCAGTACTTC.

J is TRBJ2-7 and V is TRBV2, with D perhaps matching TRBD1 (5 bases). Germline CDR1 and CDR2: SNHLY and FYNNEI. The CDR3 is 11 residues long. Trimming left V 7 bases short and J 4 bases short, with 8 bases between. Written as DNA, the CDR3 is TGTGCCAGCATAAGGGGTTACGAGCAGTACTTC. Protein: CASIRGYEQYF.

The chain joins TRBV7-9 to TRBJ2-3, with TRBD2 matching 8 bases. The CDR3 consists of 19 residues. Germline-derived CDR1 and CDR2 are SEHNR and FQNEAQ (reference sequence). Trimming cost V 1 base and J 0 bases; bases outside gene matches: 12. The CDR3 protein is CASSLGREWAGGSTDTQYF. CDR3 nucleotides: TGTGCCAGCAGCTTAGGCCGCGAATGGGCGGGGGGTAGCACAGATACGCAGTATTTT.

The genes are TRBV7-2 and TRBJ1-6, with 10 bases fitting TRBD1. V gave up 3 bases and J gave up 6 bases; unmatched junction bases: 2. The CDR3 contains 15 residues. Germline V gives CDR1 SGHTA, CDR2 FQGNSA. Here the CDR3 reads CASSLDRGFNSPLHF. CDR3 in DNA: TGTGCCAGCAGCTTGGACAGGGGGTTTAATTCACCCCTCCACTTT.

This rearrangement joins TRBV7-9 to TRBJ1-6; a weak D match, TRBD1 (5 bases). This CDR3 is built from 13 residues. Germline CDR1 is SEHNR and CDR2 is FQNEAQ (reference sequence). V was shortened by 1 base and J by 12 bases, with 10 bases between the two germline ends. As DNA, the CDR3 is TGTGCCAGCAGCTTAGAACAGGTGGGACCCCTCCACTTT. Encoded protein: CASSLEQVGPLHF.

Here the CDR3 reads CASSLEAGLGGSYEQYF. CDR3 in DNA: TGTGCCAGCAGCTTGGAGGCAGGGCTGGGGGGCTCCTACGAGCAGTACTTC. The V gene is TRBV5-4, the J gene TRBJ2-7, with D tentatively TRBD2 (6 bases). This CDR3 is 17 amino acids long. The V end was cut by 0 bases, the J end by 0 bases, with 16 bases between. Germline loops: CDR1 SGHNT, CDR2 YYREEE (reference sequence).

This chain joins TRBV7-9 and TRBJ1-2; 10 bases are a match to TRBD1. The CDR3 length is 15 residues. Germline V CDR1 and CDR2: SEHNR, FQNEAQ (reference sequence). The V and J ends lost 5 bases and 2 bases, in that order; junction bases with no gene match: 5. CDR3 sequence reads: CASSLEGQGNYGYTF. The CDR3 region has the DNA TGTGCCAGCAGCCTAGAGGGACAGGGGAACTATGGCTACACCTTC.

The rearrangement links TRBV30 to TRBJ1-4; D is perhaps TRBD1 (5 bases). Germline CDR1 and CDR2: GTSNPN and SVGIG (reference sequence). The CDR3 has 16 amino acids. V was shortened by 4 bases and J by 7 bases, with 22 bases between the two germline ends. The CDR3 nucleotides read TGTGCCTGGAAAGGTTATGGGGGGGTTAGAGGTGAAAAACTGTTTTTT. It yields the protein CAWKGYGGVRGEKLFF.

The V gene is TRBV6-6, the J gene TRBJ2-3; 10 bases are shared with TRBD2. V shed 5 bases and J 0 bases; nucleotides not matched to a gene: 8. Germline assignment: CDR1 MNHNY and CDR2 SVGAGI (reference sequence). The CDR3 has 17 amino acids. The CDR3: CASSLFSSGGSTDTQYF. The CDR3 DNA reads TGTGCCAGCAGTCTCTTTAGTAGCGGGGGGAGCACAGATACGCAGTATTTT.

This clone was seen more than once but under ten times. This chain uses TRBV3-1 (or the pseudogene TRBV3-2) with TRBJ2-3; TRBD2 agrees at 7 bases. Trimming cost V 2 bases and J 1 base; bases outside gene matches: 3. Germline CDR1 is LGHDT and CDR2 is YNNKEL (reference sequence). This CDR3 contains 15 residues. The CDR3: CASSQLAVGTDTQYF. CDR3 bases: TGTGCCAGCAGCCAACTAGCGGTGGGCACAGATACGCAGTATTTT.

V gene TRBV3-1 (or the pseudogene TRBV3-2) combines with J gene TRBJ2-7; 7 nucleotides match TRBD1. The germline V gene has CDR1 LGHDT and CDR2 YNNKEL (reference sequence). This CDR3 is built from 15 residues. V lost 3 bases, J lost 5 bases, and 10 bases stayed unmatched. In DNA, the CDR3 is TGTGCCAGCAGCCAGAACAGGGGAAGTTGGGACGAGCAGTACTTC. Translation: CASSQNRGSWDEQYF.

J is TRBJ2-5 and V is TRBV5-6; D gene ambiguous. Looked up from germline, CDR1 is SGHDT and CDR2 is YYEEEE. The CDR3 length is 12 residues. Trimming removed 4 bases at V and 2 bases at J, with 6 bases between. The CDR3 sequence is CASSRDQETQYF. The CDR3 DNA sequence: TGTGCCAGCAGCCGAGATCAAGAGACCCAGTACTTC.

V is TRBV27 and J is TRBJ1-6; D unresolved. This CDR3 has 15 residues. Trimming removed 3 bases at V and 0 bases at J, with 6 bases between. Germline CDR1 and CDR2: MNHEY and SMNVEV (reference sequence). This CDR3 reads CASSLKSSYNSPLHF. The CDR3 region has the DNA TGTGCCAGCAGTTTGAAGAGCTCCTATAATTCACCCCTCCACTTT.

This rearrangement joins TRBV24-1 to TRBJ2-1, with 12 positions matching TRBD2. From germline, CDR1 is KGHDR and CDR2 SFDVKD. The CDR3 sequence is 19 residues long. J gave up 0 bases and V 4 bases, and 9 bases lay outside the gene matches. CDR3 amino acids: CATSDPTSGGDSSYNEQFF. CDR3 DNA: TGTGCCACCAGTGACCCGACTAGCGGGGGCGACAGCTCCTACAATGAGCAGTTCTTC.

The chain combines TRBV28 with TRBJ1-2; D ambiguous. CDR3 size: 11 residues. Per germline, CDR1 MDHEN and CDR2 SYDVKM. Trimming removed 8 bases at V and 2 bases at J, with 6 bases between. This chain's CDR3 is CASGGNYGYTF. The CDR3 region has the DNA TGTGCCAGCGGAGGGAACTATGGCTACACCTTC.